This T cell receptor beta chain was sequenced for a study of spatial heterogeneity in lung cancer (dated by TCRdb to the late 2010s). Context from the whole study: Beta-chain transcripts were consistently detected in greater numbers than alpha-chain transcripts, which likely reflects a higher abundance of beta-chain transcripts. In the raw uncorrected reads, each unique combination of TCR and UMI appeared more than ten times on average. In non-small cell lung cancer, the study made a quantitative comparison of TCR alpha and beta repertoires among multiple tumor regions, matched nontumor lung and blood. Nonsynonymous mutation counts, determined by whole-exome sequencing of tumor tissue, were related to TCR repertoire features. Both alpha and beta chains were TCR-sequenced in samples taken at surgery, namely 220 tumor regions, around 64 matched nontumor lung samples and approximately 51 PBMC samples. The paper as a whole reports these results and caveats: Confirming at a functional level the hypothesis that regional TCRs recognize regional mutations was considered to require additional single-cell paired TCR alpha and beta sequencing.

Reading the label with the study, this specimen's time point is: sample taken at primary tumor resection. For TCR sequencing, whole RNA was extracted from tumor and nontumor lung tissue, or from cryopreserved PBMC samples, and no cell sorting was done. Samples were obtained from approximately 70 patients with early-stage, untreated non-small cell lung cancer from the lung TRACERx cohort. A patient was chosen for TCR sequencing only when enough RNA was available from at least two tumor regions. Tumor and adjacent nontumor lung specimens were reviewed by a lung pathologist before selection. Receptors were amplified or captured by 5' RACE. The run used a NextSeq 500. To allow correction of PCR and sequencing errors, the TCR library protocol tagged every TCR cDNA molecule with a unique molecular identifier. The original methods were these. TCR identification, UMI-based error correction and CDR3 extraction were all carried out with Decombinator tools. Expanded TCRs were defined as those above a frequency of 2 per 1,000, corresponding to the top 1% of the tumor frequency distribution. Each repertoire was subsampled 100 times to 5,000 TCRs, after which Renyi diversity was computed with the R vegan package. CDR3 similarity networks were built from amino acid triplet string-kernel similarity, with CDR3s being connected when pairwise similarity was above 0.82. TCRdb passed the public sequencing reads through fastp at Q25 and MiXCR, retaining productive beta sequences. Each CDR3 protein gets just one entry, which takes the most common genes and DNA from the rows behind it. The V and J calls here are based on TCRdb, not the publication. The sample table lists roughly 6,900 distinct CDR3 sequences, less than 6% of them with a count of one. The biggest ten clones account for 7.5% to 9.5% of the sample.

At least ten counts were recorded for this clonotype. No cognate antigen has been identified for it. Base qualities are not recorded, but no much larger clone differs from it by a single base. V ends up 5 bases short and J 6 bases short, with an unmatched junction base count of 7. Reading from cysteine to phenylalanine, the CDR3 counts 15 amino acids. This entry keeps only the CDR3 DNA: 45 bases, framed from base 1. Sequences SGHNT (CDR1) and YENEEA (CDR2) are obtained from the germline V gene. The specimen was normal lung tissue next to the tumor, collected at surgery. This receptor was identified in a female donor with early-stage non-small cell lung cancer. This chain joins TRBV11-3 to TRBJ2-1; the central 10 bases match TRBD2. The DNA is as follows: TGTGCCAGCAGCAAAGACGGACTAGCGGCCAATGAGCAGTTCTTC. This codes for CASSKDGLAANEQFF. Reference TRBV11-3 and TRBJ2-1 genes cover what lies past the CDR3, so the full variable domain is EAGVVQSPRYKIIEKKQPVAFWCNPISGHNTLYWYLQNLGQGPELLIRYENEEAVDDSQLPKDRFSAERLKGVDSTLKIQPAELGDSAVYLCASSKDGLAANEQFFGPGTRLTVL.